This TCR beta chain was identified during a study of blood T cells in healthy people across ages. Through a sample-barcoded 5' primer and a J-beta primer mix, a second PCR was run for 7 to 11 cycles. Using its own MiXCR run on the 5' RACE reads, TCRdb lists one record per CDR3 protein. The sample lists over 950,000 distinct CDR3 sequences; more than 30% were seen once. Germline CDR1 and CDR2: MNHEY and SVGEGT. The CDR3 has 13 amino acids. V lost 2 bases and J 8 bases, leaving 12 bases between the germline ends. Study-level points and caveats: While age rose, TCR beta diversity per million T cells dropped in a roughly linear way.

Each donor was a healthy Caucasian individual from Russia, aged 6 to 90. Points on this clonotype: Antigen: not known.

This TCR came from a young man in good health. The sequenced sample was blood. This chain links TRBV6-2 or TRBV6-3 with TRBJ1-2, with unresolved D. The CDR3 sequence is CASSYPDAGGYTF. The DNA of the CDR3 is TGTGCCAGCAGTTACCCGGACGCTGGAGGCTACACCTTC.